The T cell receptor beta chain described here comes from a study of blood T cells in healthy people across ages. Study-wide points: Versus aged donors, long-lived donors had higher diversity and more naive CD4+ cells.

A sample-barcoded 5' primer and a J-beta primer mix were used in a second PCR of roughly 6 to 11 cycles. One entry per CDR3 protein results from TCRdb running MiXCR on the 5' RACE reads. Among 750,000 to 950,000 distinct CDR3 sequences listed, about 29% were seen once. Regarding this clonotype: Antigen unknown.

CDR3 length: 14 amino acids. V shed 10 bases, J shed 3 bases, and the junction held 8 bases outside the gene matches. CDR1 is MNHNS, CDR2 SASEGT, per germline. These sequences were also reported in another study, on T cells of mothers and their children.

The receptor was derived from a woman aged 40 to 49 in good health. The chain combines TRBV6-1 with TRBJ2-1; 8 bases map to TRBD2. The sample consisted of blood. The CDR3 here is CAIRREGDYNEQFF. The CDR3 DNA reads TGTGCCATCAGACGGGAGGGGGACTACAATGAGCAGTTCTTC.